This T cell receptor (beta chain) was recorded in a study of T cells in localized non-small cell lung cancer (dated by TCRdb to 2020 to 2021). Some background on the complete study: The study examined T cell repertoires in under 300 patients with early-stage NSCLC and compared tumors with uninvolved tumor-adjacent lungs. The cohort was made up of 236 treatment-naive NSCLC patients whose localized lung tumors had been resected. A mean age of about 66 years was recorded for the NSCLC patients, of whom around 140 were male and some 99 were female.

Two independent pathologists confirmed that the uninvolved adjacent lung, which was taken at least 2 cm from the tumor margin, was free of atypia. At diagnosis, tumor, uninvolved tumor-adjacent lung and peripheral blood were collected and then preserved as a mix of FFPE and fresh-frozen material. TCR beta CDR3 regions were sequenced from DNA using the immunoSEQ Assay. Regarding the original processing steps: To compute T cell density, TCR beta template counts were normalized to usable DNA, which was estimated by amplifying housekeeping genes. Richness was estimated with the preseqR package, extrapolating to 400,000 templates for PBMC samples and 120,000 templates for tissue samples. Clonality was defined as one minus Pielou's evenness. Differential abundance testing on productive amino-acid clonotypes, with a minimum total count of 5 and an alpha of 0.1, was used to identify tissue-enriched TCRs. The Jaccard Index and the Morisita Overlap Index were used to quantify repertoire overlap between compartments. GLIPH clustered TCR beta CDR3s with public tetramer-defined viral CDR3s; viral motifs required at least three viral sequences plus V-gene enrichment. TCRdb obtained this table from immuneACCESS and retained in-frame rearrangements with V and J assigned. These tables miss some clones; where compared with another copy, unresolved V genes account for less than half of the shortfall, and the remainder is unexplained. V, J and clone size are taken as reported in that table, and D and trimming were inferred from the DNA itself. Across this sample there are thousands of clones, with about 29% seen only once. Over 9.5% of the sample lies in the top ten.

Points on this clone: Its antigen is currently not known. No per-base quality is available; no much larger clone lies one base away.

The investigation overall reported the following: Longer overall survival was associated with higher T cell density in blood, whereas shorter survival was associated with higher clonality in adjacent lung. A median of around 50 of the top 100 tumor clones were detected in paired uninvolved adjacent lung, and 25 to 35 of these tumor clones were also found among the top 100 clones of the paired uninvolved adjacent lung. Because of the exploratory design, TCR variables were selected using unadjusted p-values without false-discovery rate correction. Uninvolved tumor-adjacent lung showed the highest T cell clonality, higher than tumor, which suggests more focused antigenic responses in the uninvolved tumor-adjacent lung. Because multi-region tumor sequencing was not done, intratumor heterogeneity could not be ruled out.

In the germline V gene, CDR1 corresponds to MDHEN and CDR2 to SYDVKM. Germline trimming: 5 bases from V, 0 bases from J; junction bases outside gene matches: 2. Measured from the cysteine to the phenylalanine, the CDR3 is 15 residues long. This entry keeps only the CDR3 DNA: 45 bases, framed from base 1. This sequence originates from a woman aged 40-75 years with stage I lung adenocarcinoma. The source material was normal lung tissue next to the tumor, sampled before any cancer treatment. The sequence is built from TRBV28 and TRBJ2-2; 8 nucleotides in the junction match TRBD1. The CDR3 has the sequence CASSPQGANTGELFF. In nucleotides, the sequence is TGTGCCAGCAGTCCACAGGGGGCGAACACCGGGGAGCTGTTTTTT. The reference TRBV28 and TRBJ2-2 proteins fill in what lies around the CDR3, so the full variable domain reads DVKVTQSSRYLVKRTGEKVFLECVQDMDHENMFWYRQDPGLGLRLIYFSYDVKMKEKGDIPEGYSVSREKKERFSLILESASTNQTSMYLCASSPQGANTGELFFGEGSRLTVL.